The entry below describes one T cell receptor beta chain. Its cognate antigen is unknown. The source of the sample is a study of T cells in localized non-small cell lung cancer. Data came from immunoSEQ multiplex PCR; TCRdb stores just in-frame clones and leaves some out. The sample has some 64,000 clones, 81% seen once. Trimming took 2 bases from V and 4 from J; bases not matched to a gene: 2. The CDR3 length is 15 residues. In germline, CDR1 is LNHNV, CDR2 YYDKDF (reference sequence). Points from the study as a whole: Detection in adjacent lung was observed for a median roughly 55 of the top 100 tumor clones.

Material: PBMCs, obtained before any cancer treatment. This sequence was found in a man aged 35 to 70 with stage II lung adenocarcinoma. This chain joins TRBV15 and TRBJ2-3; the match to TRBD2 covers 11 bases. The CDR3 coding sequence is TGTGCCACCAGCAGACTAGCGGGAGGCCCAGATACGCAGTATTTT. Translated: CATSRLAGGPDTQYF. Using reference TRBV15 and TRBJ2-3 for the parts outside the CDR3, the full variable domain is DAMVIQNPRYQVTQFGKPVTLSCSQTLNHNVMYWYQQKSSQAPKLLFHYYDKDFNNEADTPDNFQSRRPNTSFCFLDIRSPGLGDTAMYLCATSRLAGGPDTQYFGPGTRLTVL.